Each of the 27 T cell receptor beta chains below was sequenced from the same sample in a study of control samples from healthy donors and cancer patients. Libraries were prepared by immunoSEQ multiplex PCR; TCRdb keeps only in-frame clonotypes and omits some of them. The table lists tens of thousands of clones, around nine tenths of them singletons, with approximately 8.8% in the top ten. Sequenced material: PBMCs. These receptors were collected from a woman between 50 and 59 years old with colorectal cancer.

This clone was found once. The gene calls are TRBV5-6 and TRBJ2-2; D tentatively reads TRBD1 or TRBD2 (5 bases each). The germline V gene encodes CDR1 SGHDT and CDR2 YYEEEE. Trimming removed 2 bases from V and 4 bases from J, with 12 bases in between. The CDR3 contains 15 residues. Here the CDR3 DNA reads TGTGCCAGCAGCTTAGGTGGGACCGGCACCGGGGAGCTGTTTTTT. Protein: CASSLGGTGTGELFF.

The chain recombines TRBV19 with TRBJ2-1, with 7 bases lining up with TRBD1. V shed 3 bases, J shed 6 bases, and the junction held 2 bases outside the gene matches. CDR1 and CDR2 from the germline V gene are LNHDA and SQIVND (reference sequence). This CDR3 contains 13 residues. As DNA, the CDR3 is TGTGCCAGTAGTATGACAGGGTTCAATGAGCAGTTCTTC. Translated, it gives CASSMTGFNEQFF. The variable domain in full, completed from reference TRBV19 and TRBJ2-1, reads DGGITQSPKYLFRKEGQNVTLSCEQNLNHDAMYWYRQDPGQGLRLIYYSQIVNDFQKGDIAEGYSVSREKKESFPLTVTSAQKNPTAFYLCASSMTGFNEQFFGPGTRLTVL.

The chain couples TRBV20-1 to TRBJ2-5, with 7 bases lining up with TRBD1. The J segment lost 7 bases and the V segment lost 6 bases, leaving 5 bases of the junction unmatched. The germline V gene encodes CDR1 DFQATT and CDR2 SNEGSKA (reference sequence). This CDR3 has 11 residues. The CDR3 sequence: CSALTGRTQYF. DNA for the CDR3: TGCAGTGCCCTGACAGGGAGGACCCAGTACTTC.

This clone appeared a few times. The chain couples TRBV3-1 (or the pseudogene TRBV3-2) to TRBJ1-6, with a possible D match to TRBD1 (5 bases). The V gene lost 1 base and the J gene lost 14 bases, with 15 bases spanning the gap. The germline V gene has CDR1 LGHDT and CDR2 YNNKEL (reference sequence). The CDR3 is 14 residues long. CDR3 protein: CASSQGGAIGALHF. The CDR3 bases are TGTGCCAGCAGCCAAGGGGGAGCCATAGGGGCCCTCCACTTT.

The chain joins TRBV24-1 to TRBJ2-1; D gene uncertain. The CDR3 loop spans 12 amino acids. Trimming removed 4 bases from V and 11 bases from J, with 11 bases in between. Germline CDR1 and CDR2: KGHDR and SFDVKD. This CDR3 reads CATSDSVLKQFF. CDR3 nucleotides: TGTGCCACCAGTGACTCGGTTCTCAAGCAGTTCTTC.

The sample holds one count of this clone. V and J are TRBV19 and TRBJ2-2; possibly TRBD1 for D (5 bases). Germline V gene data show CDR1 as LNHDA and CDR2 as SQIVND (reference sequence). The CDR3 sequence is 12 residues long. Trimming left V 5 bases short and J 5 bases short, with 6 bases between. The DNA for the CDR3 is TGTGCCAGTAGTCCAGGGACCGGGGAGCTGTTTTTT. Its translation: CASSPGTGELFF.

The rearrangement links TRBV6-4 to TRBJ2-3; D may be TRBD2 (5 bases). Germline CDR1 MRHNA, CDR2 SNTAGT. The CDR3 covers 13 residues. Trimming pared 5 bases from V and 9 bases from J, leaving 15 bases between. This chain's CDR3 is CASSSGLEGTQYF. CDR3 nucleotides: TGTGCCAGCAGTAGCGGCCTTGAAGGGACGCAGTATTTT.

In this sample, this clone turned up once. Here the CDR3 reads CASSEVGDGNTIYF. CDR3 bases: TGTGCCAGCAGTGAAGTCGGGGATGGAAACACCATATATTTT. The chain uses TRBV6-1 and TRBJ1-3; no firm D call. The CDR3 length is 14 residues. V lost 1 base, J lost 3 bases, and 7 bases lay in between. Per germline, CDR1 MNHNS and CDR2 SASEGT.

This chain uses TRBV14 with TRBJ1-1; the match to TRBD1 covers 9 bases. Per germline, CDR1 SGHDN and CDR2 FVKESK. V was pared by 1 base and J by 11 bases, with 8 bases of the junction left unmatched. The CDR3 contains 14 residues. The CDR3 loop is CASSQGSDRGVAFF. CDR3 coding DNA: TGTGCCAGCAGCCAAGGGTCCGACAGGGGGGTCGCTTTCTTT.

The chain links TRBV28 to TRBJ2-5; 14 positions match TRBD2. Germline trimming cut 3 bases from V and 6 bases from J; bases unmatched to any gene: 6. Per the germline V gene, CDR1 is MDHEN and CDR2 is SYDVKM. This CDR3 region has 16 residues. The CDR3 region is CASSFKTSGGAKTQYF. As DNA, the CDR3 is TGTGCCAGCAGTTTCAAGACTAGCGGGGGGGCAAAGACCCAGTACTTC.

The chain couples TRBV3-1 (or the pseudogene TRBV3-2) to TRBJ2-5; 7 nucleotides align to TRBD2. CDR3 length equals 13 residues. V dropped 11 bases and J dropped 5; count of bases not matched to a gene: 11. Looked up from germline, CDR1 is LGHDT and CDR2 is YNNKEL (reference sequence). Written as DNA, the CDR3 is TGTGCCTCACAACGGGGGGAAACGGAGACCCAGTACTTC. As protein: CASQRGETETQYF.

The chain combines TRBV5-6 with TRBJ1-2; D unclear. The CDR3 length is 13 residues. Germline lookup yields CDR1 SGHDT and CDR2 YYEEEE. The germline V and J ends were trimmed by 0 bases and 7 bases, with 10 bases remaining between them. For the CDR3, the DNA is TGTGCCAGCAGCTTGGTGAAGGCTGGTGGCTACACCTTC. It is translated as CASSLVKAGGYTF.

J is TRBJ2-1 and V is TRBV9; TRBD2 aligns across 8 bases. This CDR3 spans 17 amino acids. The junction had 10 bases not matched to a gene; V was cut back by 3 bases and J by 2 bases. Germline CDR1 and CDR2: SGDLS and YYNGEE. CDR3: CASSGSGASEPYNEQFF. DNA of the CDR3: TGTGCCAGCAGCGGTAGCGGGGCTTCTGAACCCTACAATGAGCAGTTCTTC.

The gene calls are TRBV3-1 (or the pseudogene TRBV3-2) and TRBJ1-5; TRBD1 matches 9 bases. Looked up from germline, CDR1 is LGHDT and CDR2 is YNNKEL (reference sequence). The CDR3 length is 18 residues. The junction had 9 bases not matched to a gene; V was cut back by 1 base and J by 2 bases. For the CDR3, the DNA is TGTGCCAGCAGCCAAGGGAAGACAGGGGGTTTGGGCAATCAGCCCCAGCATTTT. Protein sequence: CASSQGKTGGLGNQPQHF.

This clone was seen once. DNA of the CDR3: TGTGCCAGCAGTGGGGGGCAACTCACCTACAATGAGCAGTTCTTC. Translated: CASSGGQLTYNEQFF. The genes are TRBV2 and TRBJ2-1; D perhaps matches TRBD1 (6 bases). V lost 4 bases to trimming and J lost 2 bases, with 12 bases between them. CDR1 and CDR2 from the germline V gene are SNHLY and FYNNEI. The CDR3 contains 15 residues.

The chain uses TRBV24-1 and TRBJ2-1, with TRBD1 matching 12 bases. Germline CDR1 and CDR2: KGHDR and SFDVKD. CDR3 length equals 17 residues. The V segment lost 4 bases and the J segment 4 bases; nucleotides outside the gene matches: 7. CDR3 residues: CATSDQGTGGLYNEQFF. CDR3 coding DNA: TGTGCCACCAGTGACCAAGGGACAGGGGGCTTGTACAATGAGCAGTTCTTC.

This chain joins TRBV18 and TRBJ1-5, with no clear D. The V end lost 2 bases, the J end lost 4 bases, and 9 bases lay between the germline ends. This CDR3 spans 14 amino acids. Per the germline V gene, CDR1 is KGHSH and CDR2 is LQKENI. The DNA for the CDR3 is TGTGCCAGCTCACCATTTCCGGGGAATCAGCCCCAGCATTTT. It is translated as CASSPFPGNQPQHF.

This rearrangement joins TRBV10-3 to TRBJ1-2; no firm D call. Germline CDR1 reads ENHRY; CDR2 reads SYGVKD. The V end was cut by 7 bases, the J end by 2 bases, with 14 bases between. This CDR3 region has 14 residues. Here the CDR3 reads CAIKLKDGNYGYTF. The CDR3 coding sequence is TGTGCCATCAAGTTAAAGGACGGCAACTATGGCTACACCTTC.

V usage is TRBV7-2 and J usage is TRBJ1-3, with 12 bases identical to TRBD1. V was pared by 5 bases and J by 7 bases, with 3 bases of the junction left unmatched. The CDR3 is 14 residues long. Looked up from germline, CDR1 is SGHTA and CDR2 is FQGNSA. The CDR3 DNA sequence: TGTGCCAGCAGCGGGACAGGGGGCCGGAACACCATATATTTT. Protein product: CASSGTGGRNTIYF.

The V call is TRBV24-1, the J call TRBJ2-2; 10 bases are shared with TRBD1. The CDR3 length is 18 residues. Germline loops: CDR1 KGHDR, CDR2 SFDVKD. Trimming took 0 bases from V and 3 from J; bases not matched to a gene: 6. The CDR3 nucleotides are TGTGCCACCAGTGATTTGGGGGGACAGGGGACGTACACCGGGGAGCTGTTTTTT. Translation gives CATSDLGGQGTYTGELFF.

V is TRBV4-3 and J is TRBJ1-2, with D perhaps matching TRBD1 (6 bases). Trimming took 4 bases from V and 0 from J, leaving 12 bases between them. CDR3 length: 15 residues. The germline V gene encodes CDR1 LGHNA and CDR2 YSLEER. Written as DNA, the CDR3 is TGCGCCAGCAGCCGAGGGGGGGCGTCTAACTATGGCTACACCTTC. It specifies CASSRGGASNYGYTF.

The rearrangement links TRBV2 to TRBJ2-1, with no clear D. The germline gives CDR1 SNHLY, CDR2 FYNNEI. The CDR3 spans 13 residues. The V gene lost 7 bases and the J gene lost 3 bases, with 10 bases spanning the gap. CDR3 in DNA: TGTGCCAGCAAGGCACGGATCTACAATGAGCAGTTCTTC. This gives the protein CASKARIYNEQFF.

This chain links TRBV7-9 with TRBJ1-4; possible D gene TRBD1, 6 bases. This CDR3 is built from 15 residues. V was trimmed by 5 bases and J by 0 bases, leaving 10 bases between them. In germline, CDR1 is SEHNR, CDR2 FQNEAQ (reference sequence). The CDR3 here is CASSPGQTTNEKLFF. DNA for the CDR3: TGTGCCAGCAGCCCCGGACAGACAACTAATGAAAAACTGTTTTTT.

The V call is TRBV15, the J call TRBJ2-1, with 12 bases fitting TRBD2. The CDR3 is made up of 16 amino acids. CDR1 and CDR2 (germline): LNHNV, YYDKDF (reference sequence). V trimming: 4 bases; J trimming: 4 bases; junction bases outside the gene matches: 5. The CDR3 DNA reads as TGTGCCACCAGCAATAGACTAGCGGGGGTATACAATGAGCAGTTCTTC. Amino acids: CATSNRLAGVYNEQFF.

As DNA, the CDR3 is TGTGCCTGGACTATGTCGGGGTTAGAGGAAGCTTTCTTT. This codes for CAWTMSGLEEAFF. The gene calls are TRBV30 and TRBJ1-1; unclear D gene. V lost 4 bases and J 8 bases, leaving 17 bases between the germline ends. CDR3 size: 13 residues. In germline, CDR1 is GTSNPN, CDR2 SVGIG (reference sequence).

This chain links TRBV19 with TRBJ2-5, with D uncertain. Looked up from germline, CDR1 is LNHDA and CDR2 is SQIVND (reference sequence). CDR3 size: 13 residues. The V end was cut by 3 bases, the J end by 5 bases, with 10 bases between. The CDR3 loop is CASSMVGRETQYF. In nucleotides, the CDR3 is TGTGCCAGTAGTATGGTGGGAAGGGAGACCCAGTACTTC.

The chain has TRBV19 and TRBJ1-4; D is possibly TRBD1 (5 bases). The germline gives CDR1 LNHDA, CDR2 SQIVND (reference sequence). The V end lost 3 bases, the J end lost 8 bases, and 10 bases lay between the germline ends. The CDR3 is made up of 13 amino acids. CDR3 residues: CASSMGEGEKLFF. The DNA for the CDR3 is TGTGCCAGTAGTATGGGGGAAGGAGAAAAACTGTTTTTT.